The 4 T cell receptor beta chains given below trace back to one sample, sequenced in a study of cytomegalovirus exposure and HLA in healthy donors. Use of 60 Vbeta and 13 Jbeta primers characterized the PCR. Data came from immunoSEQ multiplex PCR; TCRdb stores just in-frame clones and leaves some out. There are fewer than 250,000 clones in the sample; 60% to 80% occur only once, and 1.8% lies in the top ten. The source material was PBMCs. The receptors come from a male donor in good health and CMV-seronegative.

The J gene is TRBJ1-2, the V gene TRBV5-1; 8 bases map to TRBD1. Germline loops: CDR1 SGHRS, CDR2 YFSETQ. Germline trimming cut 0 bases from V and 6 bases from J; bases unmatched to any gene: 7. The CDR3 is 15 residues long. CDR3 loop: CASSLVPDRVNGYTF. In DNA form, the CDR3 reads TGCGCCAGCAGCTTGGTCCCGGACAGGGTGAATGGCTACACCTTC. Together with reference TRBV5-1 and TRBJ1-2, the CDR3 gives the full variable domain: KAGVTQTPRYLIKTRGQQVTLSCSPISGHRSVSWYQQTPGQGLQFLFEYFSETQRNKGNFPGRFSGRQFSNSRSEMNVSTLELGDSALYLCASSLVPDRVNGYTFGSGTRLTVV.

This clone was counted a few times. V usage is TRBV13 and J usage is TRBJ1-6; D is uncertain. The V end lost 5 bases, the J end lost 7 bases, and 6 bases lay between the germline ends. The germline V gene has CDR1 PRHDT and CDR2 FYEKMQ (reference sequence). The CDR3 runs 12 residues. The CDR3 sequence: CASSGSNSPLHF. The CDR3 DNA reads TGTGCCAGCAGCGGCTCCAATTCACCCCTCCACTTT.

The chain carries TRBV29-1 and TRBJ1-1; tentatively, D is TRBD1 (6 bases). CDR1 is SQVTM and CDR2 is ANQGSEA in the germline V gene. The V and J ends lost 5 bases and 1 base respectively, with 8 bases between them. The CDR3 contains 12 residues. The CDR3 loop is CSVLGQNTEAFF. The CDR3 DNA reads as TGCAGCGTTCTGGGACAGAACACTGAAGCTTTCTTT. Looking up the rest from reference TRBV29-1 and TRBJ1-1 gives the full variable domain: SAVISQKPSRDICQRGTSLTIQCQVDSQVTMMFWYRQQPGQSLTLIATANQGSEATYESGFVIDKFPISRPNLTFSTLTVSNMSPEDSSIYLCSVLGQNTEAFFGQGTRLTVV.

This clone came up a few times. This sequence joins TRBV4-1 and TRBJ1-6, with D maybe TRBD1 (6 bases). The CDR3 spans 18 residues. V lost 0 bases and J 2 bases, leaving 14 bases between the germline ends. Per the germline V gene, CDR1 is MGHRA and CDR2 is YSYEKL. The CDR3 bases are TGCGCCAGCAGCCAAGATAGGGGGAGAGCTGCCTATAATTCACCCCTCCACTTT. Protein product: CASSQDRGRAAYNSPLHF.